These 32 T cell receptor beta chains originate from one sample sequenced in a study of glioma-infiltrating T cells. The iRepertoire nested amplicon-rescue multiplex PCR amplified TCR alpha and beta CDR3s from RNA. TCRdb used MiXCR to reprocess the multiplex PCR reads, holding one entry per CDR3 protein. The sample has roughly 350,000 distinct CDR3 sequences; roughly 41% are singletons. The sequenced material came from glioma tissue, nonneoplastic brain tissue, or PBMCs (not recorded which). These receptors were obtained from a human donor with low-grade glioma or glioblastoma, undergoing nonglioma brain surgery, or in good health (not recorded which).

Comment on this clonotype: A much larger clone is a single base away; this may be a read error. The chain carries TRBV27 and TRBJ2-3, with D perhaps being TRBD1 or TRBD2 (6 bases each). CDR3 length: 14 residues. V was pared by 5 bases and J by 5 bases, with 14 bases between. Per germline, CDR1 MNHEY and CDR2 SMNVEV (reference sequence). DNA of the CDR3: TGTGCCAGCAGTATCTCGGGGGCCGAAGATACGCAGTATTTT. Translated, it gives CASSISGAEDTQYF.

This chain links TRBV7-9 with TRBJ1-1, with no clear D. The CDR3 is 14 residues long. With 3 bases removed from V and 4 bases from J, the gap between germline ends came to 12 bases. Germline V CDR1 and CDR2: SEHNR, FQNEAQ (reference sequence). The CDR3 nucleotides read TGTGCCAGCAGCTTCCGAGGCGGGCCCACTGAAGCTTTCTTT. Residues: CASSFRGGPTEAFF.

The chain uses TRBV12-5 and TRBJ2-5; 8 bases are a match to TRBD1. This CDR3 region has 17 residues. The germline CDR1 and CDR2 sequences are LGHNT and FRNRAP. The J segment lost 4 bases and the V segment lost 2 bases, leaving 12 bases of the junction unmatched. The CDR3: CASGLTSTGGSRETQYF. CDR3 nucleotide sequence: TGTGCTAGTGGTTTGACAAGCACAGGGGGGTCACGAGAGACCCAGTACTTC.

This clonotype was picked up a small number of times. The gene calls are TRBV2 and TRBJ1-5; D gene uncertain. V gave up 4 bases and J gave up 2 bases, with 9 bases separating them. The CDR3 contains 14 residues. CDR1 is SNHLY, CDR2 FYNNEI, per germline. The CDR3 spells CASSASTRNQPQHF. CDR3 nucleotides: TGTGCCAGCAGTGCGAGTACCCGCAATCAGCCCCAGCATTTT.

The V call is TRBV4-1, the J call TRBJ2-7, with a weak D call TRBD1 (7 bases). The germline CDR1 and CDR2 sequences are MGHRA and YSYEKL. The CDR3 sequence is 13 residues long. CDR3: CSTRGPGGYEQYF. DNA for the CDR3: TGCAGCACCCGAGGGCCAGGGGGGTACGAGCAGTACTTC.

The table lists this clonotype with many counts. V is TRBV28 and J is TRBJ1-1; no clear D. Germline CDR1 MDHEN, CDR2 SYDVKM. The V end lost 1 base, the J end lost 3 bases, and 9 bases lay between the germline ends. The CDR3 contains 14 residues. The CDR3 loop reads CASSLSGGDTEAFF. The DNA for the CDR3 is TGTGCCAGCAGTTTATCGGGTGGCGACACTGAAGCTTTCTTT.

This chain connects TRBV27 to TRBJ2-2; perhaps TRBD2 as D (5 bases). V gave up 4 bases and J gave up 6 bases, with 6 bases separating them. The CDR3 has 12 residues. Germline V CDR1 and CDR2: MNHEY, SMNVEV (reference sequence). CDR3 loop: CASSWGAGELFF. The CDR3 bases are TGTGCCAGCAGTTGGGGAGCCGGGGAGCTGTTTTTT.

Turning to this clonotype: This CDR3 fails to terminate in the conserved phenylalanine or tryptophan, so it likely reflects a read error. CDR3 bases: TGTGCCAGCAGGCCCGGGACAGGGGGCTATGGCTACACCTTA. It translates to CASRPGTGGYGYTL. This sequence joins TRBV2 and TRBJ1-2, with 11 positions matching TRBD1. CDR1 and CDR2 from the germline V gene are SNHLY and FYNNEI. V trimming: 6 bases; J trimming: 4 bases; junction bases outside the gene matches: 4. This CDR3 is 14 amino acids long.

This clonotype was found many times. CDR3 sequence (DNA): TGTGCCACCAGCAGAGATTTGGGTTACGAGCAGTACTTC. It codes for CATSRDLGYEQYF. The chain has TRBV15 and TRBJ2-7; D is undetermined. Germline loops: CDR1 LNHNV, CDR2 YYDKDF (reference sequence). This CDR3 is built from 13 residues. Trimming stripped 0 bases from V and 4 bases from J, with 7 bases between.

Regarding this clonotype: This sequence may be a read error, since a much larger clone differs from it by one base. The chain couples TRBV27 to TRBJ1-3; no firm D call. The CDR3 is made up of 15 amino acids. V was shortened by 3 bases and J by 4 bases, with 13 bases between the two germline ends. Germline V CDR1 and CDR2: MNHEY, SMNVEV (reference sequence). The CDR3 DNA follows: TGTGCCAGCAGTTTGAAGGGAGACCCAGGAAACACCATATATTTT. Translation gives CASSLKGDPGNTIYF.

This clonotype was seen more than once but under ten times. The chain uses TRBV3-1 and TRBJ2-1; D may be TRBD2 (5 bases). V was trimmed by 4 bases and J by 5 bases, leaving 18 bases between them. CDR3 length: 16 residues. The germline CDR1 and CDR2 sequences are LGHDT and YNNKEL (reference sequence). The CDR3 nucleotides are TGTGCCAGCAGCCTCATAAGGACGGGGTTTCACAATGAGCAGTTCTTC. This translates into CASSLIRTGFHNEQFF.

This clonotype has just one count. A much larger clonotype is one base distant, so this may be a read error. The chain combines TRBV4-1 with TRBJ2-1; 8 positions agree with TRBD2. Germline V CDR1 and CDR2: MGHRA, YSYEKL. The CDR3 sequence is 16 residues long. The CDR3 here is CASSQDPSGFDNEQLF. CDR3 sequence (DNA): TGCGCCAGCAGCCAAGATCCTAGCGGGTTTGACAATGAGCAGCTCTTC.

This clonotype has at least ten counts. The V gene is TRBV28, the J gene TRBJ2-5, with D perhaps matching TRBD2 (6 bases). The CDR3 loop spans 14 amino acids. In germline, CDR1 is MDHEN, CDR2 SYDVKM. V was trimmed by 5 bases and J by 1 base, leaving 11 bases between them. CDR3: CASSLAGGQETQYF. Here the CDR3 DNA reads TGTGCCAGCAGTCTCGCCGGGGGCCAAGAGACCCAGTACTTC.

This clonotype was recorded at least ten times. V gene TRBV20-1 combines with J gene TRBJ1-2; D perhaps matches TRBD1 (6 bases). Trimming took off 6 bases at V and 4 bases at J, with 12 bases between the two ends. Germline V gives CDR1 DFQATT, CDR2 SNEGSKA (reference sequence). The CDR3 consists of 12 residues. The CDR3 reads CSASQGLYGYTF. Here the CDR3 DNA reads TGCAGTGCCTCACAGGGCCTCTATGGCTACACCTTC.

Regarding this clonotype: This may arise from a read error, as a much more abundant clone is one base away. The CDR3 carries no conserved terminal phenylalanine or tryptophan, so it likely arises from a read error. The chain's CDR3 is CSARPTSLYTDTQYY. The CDR3 nucleotides are TGCAGTGCTCGGCCGACTAGCCTCTACACAGATACGCAGTATTAT. The chain combines TRBV20-1 with TRBJ2-3; TRBD2 matches at 7 bases. The J segment lost 2 bases and the V segment lost 5 bases, leaving 10 bases of the junction unmatched. Looked up from germline, CDR1 is DFQATT and CDR2 is SNEGSKA (reference sequence). There are 15 residues in the CDR3.

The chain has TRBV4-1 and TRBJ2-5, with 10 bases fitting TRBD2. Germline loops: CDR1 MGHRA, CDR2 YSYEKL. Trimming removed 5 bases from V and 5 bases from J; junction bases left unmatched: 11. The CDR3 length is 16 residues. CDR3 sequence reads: CASSKSRSGGRETQYF. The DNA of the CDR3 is TGCGCCAGCAGCAAGTCGCGTAGCGGGGGGAGGGAGACCCAGTACTTC.

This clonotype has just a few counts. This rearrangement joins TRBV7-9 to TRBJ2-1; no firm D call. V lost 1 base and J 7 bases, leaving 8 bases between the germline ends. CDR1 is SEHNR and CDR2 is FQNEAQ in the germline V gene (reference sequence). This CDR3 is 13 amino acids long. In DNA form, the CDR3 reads TGTGCCAGCAGCTTAGGGAGAATGAATGAGCAGTTCTTC. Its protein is CASSLGRMNEQFF.

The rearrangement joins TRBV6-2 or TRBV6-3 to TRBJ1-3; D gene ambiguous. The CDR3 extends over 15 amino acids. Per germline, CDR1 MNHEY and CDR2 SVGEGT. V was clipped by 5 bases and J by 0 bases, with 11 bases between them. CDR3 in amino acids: CASSPDGYSGNTIYF. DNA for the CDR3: TGTGCCAGCAGTCCCGACGGCTACTCTGGAAACACCATATATTTT.

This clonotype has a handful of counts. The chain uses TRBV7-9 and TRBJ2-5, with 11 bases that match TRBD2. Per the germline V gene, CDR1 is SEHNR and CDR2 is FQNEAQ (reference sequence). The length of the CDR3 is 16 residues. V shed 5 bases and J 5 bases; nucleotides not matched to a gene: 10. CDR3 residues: CASSRSGRALPETQYF. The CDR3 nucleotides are TGTGCCAGCAGCCGTAGCGGGAGGGCCCTCCCCGAGACCCAGTACTTC.

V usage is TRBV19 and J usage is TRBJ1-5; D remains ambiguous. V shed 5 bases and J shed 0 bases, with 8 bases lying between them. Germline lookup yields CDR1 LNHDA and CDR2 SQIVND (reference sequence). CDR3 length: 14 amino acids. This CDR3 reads CASSLRSSNQPQHF. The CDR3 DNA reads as TGTGCCAGTAGTCTCCGGTCTAGCAATCAGCCCCAGCATTTT.

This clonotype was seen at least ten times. CDR3 nucleotide sequence: TGTGCCAGCAGTTACACAGGACAGACGGGGGCCCAGTACTTC. This translates into CASSYTGQTGAQYF. V usage is TRBV6-2 or TRBV6-3 and J usage is TRBJ2-5, with D possibly called TRBD1 or TRBD2 (6 bases each). The CDR3 has 14 residues. The V end was cut by 2 bases, the J end by 9 bases, with 16 bases between. Germline CDR1 reads MNHEY; CDR2 reads SVGEGT.

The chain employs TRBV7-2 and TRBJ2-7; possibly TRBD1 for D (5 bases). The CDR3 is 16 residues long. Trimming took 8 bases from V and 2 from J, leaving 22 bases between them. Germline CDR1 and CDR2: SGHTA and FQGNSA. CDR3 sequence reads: CASGPPGGAGPYEQYF. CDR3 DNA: TGTGCCAGCGGCCCCCCCGGTGGGGCAGGGCCCTACGAGCAGTACTTC.

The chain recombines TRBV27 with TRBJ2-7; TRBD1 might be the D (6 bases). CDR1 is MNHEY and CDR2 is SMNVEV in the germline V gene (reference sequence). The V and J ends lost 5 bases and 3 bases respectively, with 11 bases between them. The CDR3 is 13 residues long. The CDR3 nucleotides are TGTGCCAGCAGTCACTCGGACAGCTACGAGCAGTACTTC. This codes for CASSHSDSYEQYF.

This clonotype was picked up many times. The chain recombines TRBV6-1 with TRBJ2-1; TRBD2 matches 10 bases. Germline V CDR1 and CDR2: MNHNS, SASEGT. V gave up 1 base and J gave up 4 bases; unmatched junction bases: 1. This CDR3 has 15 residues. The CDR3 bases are TGTGCCAGCAGTGAAGAAGCGGGAGGGTACAATGAGCAGTTCTTC. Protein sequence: CASSEEAGGYNEQFF.

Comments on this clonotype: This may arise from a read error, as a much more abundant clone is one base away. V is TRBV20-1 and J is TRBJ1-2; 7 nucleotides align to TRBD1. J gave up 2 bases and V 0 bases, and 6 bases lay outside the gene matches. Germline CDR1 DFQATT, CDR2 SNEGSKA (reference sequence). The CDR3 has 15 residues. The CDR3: CSARDTGQLNYGYTF. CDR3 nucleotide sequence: TGCAGTGCTAGAGATACGGGACAGTTAAACTATGGCTACACCTTC.

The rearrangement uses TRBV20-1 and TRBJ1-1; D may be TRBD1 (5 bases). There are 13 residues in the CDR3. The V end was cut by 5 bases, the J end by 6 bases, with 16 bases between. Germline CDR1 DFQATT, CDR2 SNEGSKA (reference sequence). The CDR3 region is CSAGRNRPAEAFF. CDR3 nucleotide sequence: TGCAGTGCTGGACGGAACAGGCCCGCTGAAGCTTTCTTT.

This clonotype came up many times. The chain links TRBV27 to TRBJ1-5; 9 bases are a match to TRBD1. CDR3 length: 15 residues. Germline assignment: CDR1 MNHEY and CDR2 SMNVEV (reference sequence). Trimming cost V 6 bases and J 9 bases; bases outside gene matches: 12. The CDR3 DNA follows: TGTGCCAGCAGGACGGTGGGACAGGGAGGTACGCCCCAGCATTTT. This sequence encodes CASRTVGQGGTPQHF.

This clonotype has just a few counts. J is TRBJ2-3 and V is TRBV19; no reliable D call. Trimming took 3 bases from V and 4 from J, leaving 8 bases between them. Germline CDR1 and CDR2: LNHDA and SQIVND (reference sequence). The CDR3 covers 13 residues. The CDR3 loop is CASSIPGSDTQYF. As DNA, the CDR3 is TGTGCCAGTAGTATTCCCGGGTCAGATACGCAGTATTTT.

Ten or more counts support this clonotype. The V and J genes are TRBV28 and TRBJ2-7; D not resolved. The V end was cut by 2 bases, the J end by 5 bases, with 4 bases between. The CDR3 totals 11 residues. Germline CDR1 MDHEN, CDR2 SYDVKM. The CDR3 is CASSLVHEQYF. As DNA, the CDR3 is TGTGCCAGCAGTTTAGTCCACGAGCAGTACTTC.

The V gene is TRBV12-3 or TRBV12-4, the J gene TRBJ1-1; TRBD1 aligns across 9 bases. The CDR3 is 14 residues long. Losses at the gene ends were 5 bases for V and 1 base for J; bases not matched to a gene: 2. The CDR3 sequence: CASSPGQGNTEAFF. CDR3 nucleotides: TGTGCCAGCAGTCCGGGACAGGGGAACACTGAAGCTTTCTTT.

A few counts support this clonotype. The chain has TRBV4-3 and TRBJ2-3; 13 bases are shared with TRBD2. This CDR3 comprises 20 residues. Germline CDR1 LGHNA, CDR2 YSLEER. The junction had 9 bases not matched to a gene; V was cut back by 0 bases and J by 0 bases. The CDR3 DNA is TGCGCCAGCAGCCAAGACGCAATCTCGGGACTAGCGGGGAGCACAGATACGCAGTATTTT. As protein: CASSQDAISGLAGSTDTQYF.

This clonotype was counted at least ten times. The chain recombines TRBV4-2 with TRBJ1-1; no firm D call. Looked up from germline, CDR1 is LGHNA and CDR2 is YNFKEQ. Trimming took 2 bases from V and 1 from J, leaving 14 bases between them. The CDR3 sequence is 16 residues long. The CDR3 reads CASSQQGKGGNTEAFF. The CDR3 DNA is TGTGCCAGCAGCCAACAAGGAAAGGGAGGGAACACTGAAGCTTTCTTT.